This T cell receptor (beta chain) is from a study of early T cells in non-severe SARS-CoV-2 infection. Study-wide context: With bulk RNA from unsorted whole blood as input, sequencing yielded unpaired chains.

This clonotype has a handful of counts. Its antigen is undetermined. General study points: VDJdb-based annotation leaned toward anti-spike CD8 responses and missed private and CD4 specificities.

Tagging with unique molecular identifiers was applied to individual cDNA molecules. MiXCR was run by TCRdb on the 5' RACE reads, yielding one entry per CDR3 protein. The sample contains more than 75,000 distinct CDR3 sequences, around 13% of which appear only once. The germline gives CDR1 MDHEN, CDR2 SYDVKM. The CDR3 extends over 17 amino acids. Trimming removed 5 bases from V and 3 bases from J, with 20 bases in between. V usage is TRBV28 and J usage is TRBJ2-4; no definite D call. The receptor was isolated from an adult who was a healthcare worker with PCR-confirmed SARS-CoV-2 infection or an uninfected control (not recorded which). The sequenced sample consisted of whole blood. CDR3 sequence (DNA): TGTGCCAGCAGTCCGGCCGTGTCTCGCGAAGTCAAAAACATTCAGTACTTC. Translated: CASSPAVSREVKNIQYF.